The 22 T cell receptor beta chains below all came from one sample that was sequenced in a study of breast tumors, draining lymph nodes, adjacent tissues. TCRdb re-derived calls from the multiplex PCR reads in MiXCR, one entry per CDR3 protein. The profile covers just under 65,000 distinct CDR3 sequences, with 45% to 65% appearing a single time and approximately 19% taken by the ten largest. Sequencing input: breast tumor tissue. These receptors all stem from a female donor with breast cancer. Some clones in this sample may be carry-over from other donors' samples.

The table lists this clonotype with many counts. The V and J genes are TRBV4-3 and TRBJ2-7; TRBD2 is a possible D gene (5 bases). Trimming shortened V by 1 base and J by 5 bases, and 15 bases separated the two germline ends. From germline, CDR1 is LGHNA and CDR2 YSLEER. The CDR3 runs to 15 residues. CDR3 residues: CASSQARGLLDEQYF. For the CDR3, the DNA is TGCGCCAGCAGCCAAGCCCGGGGTCTCCTTGACGAGCAGTACTTC.

The chain carries TRBV7-3 and TRBJ2-1, with 7 bases identical to TRBD1. This CDR3 contains 14 residues. CDR1 and CDR2 (germline): SGHTA, FQGTGA. V lost 11 bases and J lost 8; bases outside the gene matches: 15. This CDR3 is CADSVSQGLDEQFF. As DNA, the CDR3 is TGTGCCGACAGCGTCTCACAGGGGCTCGATGAGCAGTTCTTC.

With regard to this clonotype: Sequence at one end of the junction differs from germline and may be a read error. The V and J genes are TRBV13 and TRBJ2-5; D is possibly TRBD1 (6 bases). The CDR3 length is 14 residues. Germline CDR1 PRHDT, CDR2 FYEKMQ (reference sequence). Here the CDR3 DNA reads TGTGCCGGCAGCCCACCTGGACAGCTAGAGACCCAGTACTTC. Its protein is CAGSPPGQLETQYF.

The rearrangement uses TRBV20-1 and TRBJ1-5; 8 bases fit TRBD1. This CDR3 is 16 amino acids long. Germline CDR1 is DFQATT and CDR2 is SNEGSKA (reference sequence). Trimming removed 3 bases from V and 1 base from J; junction bases left unmatched: 8. CDR3 in amino acids: CSARPSGQGSNQPQHF. CDR3 sequence (DNA): TGCAGTGCTAGGCCCTCAGGACAGGGCAGCAATCAGCCCCAGCATTTT.

This clonotype has ten or more counts. V is TRBV6-2 or TRBV6-3 and J is TRBJ2-7; no definite D call. CDR3 length: 15 amino acids. Germline CDR1 reads MNHEY; CDR2 reads SVGEGT. Trimming pared 2 bases from V and 2 bases from J, leaving 13 bases between. CDR3 amino acids: CASSYPKGITYEQYF. For the CDR3, the DNA is TGTGCCAGCAGTTACCCCAAGGGCATCACCTACGAGCAGTACTTC.

The chain joins TRBV19 to TRBJ2-5, with 7 positions matching TRBD1. Trimming took 9 bases from V and 4 from J; bases not matched to a gene: 14. This CDR3 spans 15 amino acids. Germline CDR1 reads LNHDA; CDR2 reads SQIVND (reference sequence). This CDR3 is CASPLTGREVETQYF. CDR3 nucleotides: TGTGCCAGCCCTTTGACAGGGCGTGAGGTAGAGACCCAGTACTTC. Full variable domain (missing parts from reference TRBV19 and TRBJ2-5): DGGITQSPKYLFRKEGQNVTLSCEQNLNHDAMYWYRQDPGQGLRLIYYSQIVNDFQKGDIAEGYSVSREKKESFPLTVTSAQKNPTAFYLCASPLTGREVETQYFGPGTRLLVL.

This clonotype was recorded at least ten times. V usage is TRBV20-1 and J usage is TRBJ2-7; 9 nucleotides line up with TRBD2. The ends lost 3 bases at V and 1 base at J; junction bases unmatched: 1. Looked up from germline, CDR1 is DFQATT and CDR2 is SNEGSKA (reference sequence). This CDR3 is 13 amino acids long. CDR3: CSARTSGSYEQYF. The CDR3 DNA sequence: TGCAGTGCTAGGACTAGCGGATCCTACGAGCAGTACTTC.

The rearrangement uses TRBV7-9 and TRBJ1-6; TRBD1 matches 7 bases. The CDR3 has 15 amino acids. J was trimmed by 7 bases and V by 5 bases; bases with no gene match: 8. Germline CDR1 and CDR2: SEHNR and FQNEAQ (reference sequence). The CDR3 here is CASSLRGARNSPLHF. DNA of the CDR3: TGTGCCAGCAGCCTCAGGGGGGCGAGGAATTCACCCCTCCACTTT. Looking up the rest from reference TRBV7-9 and TRBJ1-6 gives the full variable domain: DTGVSQNPRHKITKRGQNVTFRCDPISEHNRLYWYRQTLGQGPEFLTYFQNEAQLEKSRLLSDRFSAERPKGSFSTLEIQRTEQGDSAMYLCASSLRGARNSPLHFGNGTRLTVT.

This clonotype was recorded many times. The junction and the germline gene differ at one end; a read error may be behind it. Here the CDR3 DNA reads TGCAGTGCTAGGCCCGGGGGGGAGACCCCGTACTTC. It specifies CSARPGGETPYF. The rearrangement joins TRBV20-1 to TRBJ2-5; 8 nucleotides align to TRBD2. The CDR3 consists of 12 residues. Germline V lookup: CDR1 DFQATT, CDR2 SNEGSKA (reference sequence).

For this clonotype: This may stem from a read error, because a much larger clone lies one nucleotide away. This chain links TRBV20-1 with TRBJ1-4; a weak D match, TRBD1 (5 bases). In germline, CDR1 is DFQATT, CDR2 SNEGSKA (reference sequence). The CDR3 is 12 residues long. The DNA of the CDR3 is TGCAGTGCTGGGAGGGACGGTGAAAAACTGCTTTTT. Amino acid sequence: CSAGRDGEKLLF.

This clonotype has just one count. This chain links TRBV11-1 with TRBJ2-5; no clear D gene. Germline V gene data show CDR1 as SGHAT and CDR2 as FQDESV (reference sequence). This CDR3 region has 14 residues. Trimming took 1 base from V and 3 from J, leaving 9 bases between them. CDR3 sequence reads: CASSLGVGKETQYF. As DNA, the CDR3 is TGTGCCAGCAGCTTAGGGGTGGGGAAAGAGACCCAGTACTTC.

There are many counts of this clonotype. J is TRBJ2-7 and V is TRBV4-1; unclear D gene. With 0 bases removed from V and 10 bases from J, the gap between germline ends came to 16 bases. Germline V gene data show CDR1 as MGHRA and CDR2 as YSYEKL. CDR3 length equals 14 residues. CDR3 residues: CASSQDRGRTGQYF. CDR3 coding DNA: TGCGCCAGCAGCCAAGACAGAGGACGTACTGGACAGTACTTC.

The chain carries TRBV9 and TRBJ2-7; no firm D call. V shed 4 bases and J shed 1 base, with 15 bases lying between them. Germline V gene data show CDR1 as SGDLS and CDR2 as YYNGEE. This CDR3 is built from 15 residues. CDR3 loop: CASSPLAGHSYEQYF. DNA of the CDR3: TGTGCCAGCAGCCCTCTGGCAGGCCATTCCTACGAGCAGTACTTC. The variable domain in full, with the rest retrieved from reference TRBV9 and TRBJ2-7, is DSGVTQTPKHLITATGQRVTLRCSPRSGDLSVYWYQQSLDQGLQFLIQYYNGEERAKGNILERFSAQQFPDLHSELNLSSLELGDSALYFCASSPLAGHSYEQYFGPGTRLTVT.

V and J are TRBV20-1 and TRBJ1-4; no clear D gene. This CDR3 is 13 amino acids long. The ends were cut back, 0 bases at V and 8 bases at J, with 10 bases in the middle. CDR1 and CDR2 from the germline V gene are DFQATT and SNEGSKA (reference sequence). This CDR3 is CSARDSAGEKLFF. In nucleotides, the CDR3 is TGCAGTGCTAGAGATTCGGCCGGGGAAAAACTGTTTTTT.

This clonotype was counted only a few times. CDR3 bases: TGTGCCAGCAGCTCTAGCGGGAGCGGGGCAAATACGCAGCATTTT. It is translated as CASSSSGSGANTQHF. This chain joins TRBV7-9 and TRBJ2-3; D might be TRBD1 (5 bases). The J call could be wrong; TRBJ1-5 is a better fit for the DNA end. The CDR3 length is 15 residues. Looked up from germline, CDR1 is SEHNR and CDR2 is FQNEAQ (reference sequence).

Note on this clonotype: At one of its ends the junction is not consistent with the germline gene, which may arise from a read error. V gene TRBV6-2 or TRBV6-3 combines with J gene TRBJ2-1, with D possibly matching TRBD1 (5 bases). Germline V gives CDR1 MNHEY, CDR2 SVGEGT. The CDR3 runs 13 residues. CDR3 sequence reads: CASSYGQARDALF. The CDR3 nucleotides are TGTGCCAGCAGTTACGGCCAGGCCAGGGATGCGCTCTTC.

The chain recombines TRBV2 with TRBJ2-1, with D perhaps matching TRBD1 or TRBD2 (5 bases each). CDR3 length equals 16 residues. The V gene lost 4 bases and the J gene lost 6 bases, with 19 bases spanning the gap. Germline CDR1 and CDR2: SNHLY and FYNNEI. CDR3 residues: CASSASRDQGRNEQFF. In DNA, the CDR3 is TGTGCCAGCAGTGCTAGTAGGGACCAGGGTCGCAATGAGCAGTTCTTC. Based on the CDR3 plus reference TRBV2 and TRBJ2-1, the full variable domain is EPEVTQTPSHQVTQMGQEVILRCVPISNHLYFYWYRQILGQKVEFLVSFYNNEISEKSEIFDDQFSVERPDGSNFTLKIRSTKLEDSAMYFCASSASRDQGRNEQFFGPGTRLTVL.

V and J are TRBV2 and TRBJ2-2; 12 bases are a match to TRBD1. CDR3 length: 19 residues. Germline CDR1 is SNHLY and CDR2 is FYNNEI. With 4 bases clipped from V and 5 bases from J, the junction kept 14 bases outside the gene matches. The CDR3 coding sequence is TGTGCCAGCAGTGGTGGACAGCCGGGACAGGGGGCGTCGACCGGGGAGCTGTTTTTT. Translating gives CASSGGQPGQGASTGELFF.

By frequency in the sample, this clonotype is medium-sized. The chain combines TRBV15 with TRBJ2-7; possibly TRBD1 for D (5 bases). Germline assignment: CDR1 LNHNV and CDR2 YYDKDF (reference sequence). The CDR3 contains 16 residues. The V gene lost 1 base and the J gene lost 6 bases, with 19 bases spanning the gap. The CDR3 DNA reads TGTGCCACCAGCAGAGGGGCAGGGATGTTGCCGGGCGAGCAGTACTTC. This translates into CATSRGAGMLPGEQYF. Drawing the rest from reference TRBV15 and TRBJ2-7, the complete variable domain is DAMVIQNPRYQVTQFGKPVTLSCSQTLNHNVMYWYQQKSSQAPKLLFHYYDKDFNNEADTPDNFQSRRPNTSFCFLDIRSPGLGDTAMYLCATSRGAGMLPGEQYFGPGTRLTVT.

This clonotype was seen once. This chain joins TRBV19 and TRBJ2-1; D is possibly TRBD2 (5 bases). Between the trimmed V and J ends, which lost 4 bases and 6 bases, there was a span of 16 bases. CDR1 is LNHDA, CDR2 SQIVND, per germline (reference sequence). CDR3 length: 15 residues. CDR3 sequence reads: CASSRIEGSGNEQFF. CDR3 DNA: TGTGCCAGTAGTAGGATTGAGGGATCGGGCAATGAGCAGTTCTTC.

The chain uses TRBV20-1 and TRBJ2-7; TRBD1 agrees at 9 bases. J gave up 5 bases and V 6 bases, and 8 bases lay outside the gene matches. The germline V gene has CDR1 DFQATT and CDR2 SNEGSKA (reference sequence). This CDR3 has 13 residues. The CDR3 DNA follows: TGCAGTGCCTCCGGGACAGGGTACCACGAGCAGTACTTC. Amino acid sequence: CSASGTGYHEQYF.

This chain joins TRBV4-2 and TRBJ2-1; 13 bases fit TRBD2. This CDR3 is 16 amino acids long. V lost 1 base and J lost 7; bases outside the gene matches: 4. CDR1 and CDR2 from the germline V gene are LGHNA and YNFKEQ. The CDR3 here is CASSQVGTSGVNEQFF. CDR3 sequence (DNA): TGTGCCAGCAGCCAAGTCGGGACTAGCGGGGTGAATGAGCAGTTCTTC.